This TCR beta chain came from a study of blood T cells in healthy people across ages. Study findings and constraints: Among long-lived donors, naive CD4+ cells were more numerous and diversity higher than in aged donors. With age, beta diversity per million T cells declined roughly linearly, significantly by approximately 40.

A second PCR, run for about 7 to 11 cycles, used a sample-barcoded 5' primer plus a J-beta primer mix. Each cDNA molecule carried a tag from a template-switch adaptor that contained 12 random nucleotides. TCRdb re-called the 5' RACE reads through MiXCR, storing one row per CDR3 protein. The profile covers 650,000 to 1,000,000 distinct CDR3 sequences, with less than 60% appearing a single time and about a sixth taken by the ten largest. As regards this clonotype: Its cognate antigen is unknown.

Samples had at least 6.5 million PBMCs isolated from them. From germline, CDR1 is MNHNS and CDR2 SASEGT. This CDR3 has 13 residues. The J segment lost 3 bases and the V segment lost 7 bases, leaving 5 bases of the junction unmatched. The gene calls are TRBV6-1 and TRBJ2-5; TRBD1 matches at 7 bases. The receptor was isolated from a man older than 75 in good health. Sequenced input: blood. The CDR3 DNA is TGTGCCAGCAATATCGACAGGGAAGAGACCCAGTACTTC. The encoded protein is CASNIDREETQYF.